A single sample gave rise to the 5 T cell receptor beta chains below, sequenced in a study of blood T cell repertoires in COVID-19. Method: immunoSEQ multiplex PCR; TCRdb's copy keeps in-frame clones and lacks some. The data show 100,000 to 120,000 clones, with roughly 84% seen just once and roughly 3.5% held by the top ten. The specimen was peripheral blood. These receptors were collected from a man in his forties with acute or convalescent COVID-19.

The chain combines TRBV6-6 with TRBJ1-3; D gene unclear. V gave up 5 bases and J gave up 0 bases, with 14 bases separating them. CDR1 is MNHNY and CDR2 is SVGAGI in the germline V gene (reference sequence). The CDR3 extends over 16 amino acids. CDR3 sequence reads: CASSTGGPISGNTIYF. The CDR3 DNA reads TGTGCCAGCAGTACGGGAGGACCCATCTCTGGAAACACCATATATTTT.

This rearrangement joins TRBV4-2 to TRBJ2-3, with a tentative D call TRBD2 (6 bases). This CDR3 has 15 amino acids. The germline CDR1 and CDR2 sequences are LGHNA and YNFKEQ. Between the trimmed V and J ends, which lost 0 bases and 3 bases, there was a span of 10 bases. CDR3 in amino acids: CASSQEARGTDTQYF. In DNA form, the CDR3 reads TGTGCCAGCAGCCAAGAGGCCCGGGGGACAGATACGCAGTATTTT.

The rearrangement uses TRBV6-6 and TRBJ2-2; perhaps TRBD1 as D (6 bases). This CDR3 is built from 15 residues. V lost 7 bases to trimming and J lost 6 bases, with 18 bases between them. The germline gives CDR1 MNHNY, CDR2 SVGAGI (reference sequence). CDR3 nucleotides: TGTGCCAGCACCCCGGGCGTACAGGGCCCCGGGGAGCTGTTTTTT. Encoded protein: CASTPGVQGPGELFF.

This rearrangement joins TRBV29-1 to TRBJ1-1; D call uncertain. The CDR3 runs 11 residues. Germline CDR1 and CDR2: SQVTM and ANQGSEA. Trimming stripped 4 bases from V and 5 bases from J, with 8 bases between. The CDR3 loop reads CSVGGVTEAFF. The CDR3 coding sequence is TGCAGCGTTGGCGGGGTTACTGAAGCTTTCTTT.

Only one count was recorded for this clone. V is TRBV5-1 and J is TRBJ2-3; TRBD1 might be the D (5 bases). CDR3 length equals 14 residues. Germline CDR1 and CDR2: SGHRS and YFSETQ. V was trimmed by 0 bases and J by 6 bases, leaving 11 bases between them. The CDR3 DNA sequence: TGCGCCAGCAGCTTGGCCGACAGAACCGATACGCAGTATTTT. This sequence encodes CASSLADRTDTQYF.